The TCR beta chain under discussion was sequenced for a study of T-cell memory formation after mild COVID-19. Regarding the study as a whole: The appearance of some responding clones in pre-infection memory suggested that cross-reactive memory joined.

A word on this clonotype: The target antigen is unknown.

The 5'RACE method, run with constant-segment primers, produced TCR alpha and TCR beta cDNA libraries (carrying sample barcodes and UMIs). TCRdb reprocessed the 5' RACE reads via MiXCR and lists one record per CDR3 protein. The sample lists 580,000 or so distinct CDR3 sequences; 15% to 20% were seen once. The receptor's source is an adult woman who had mild COVID-19 (a few samples of this study predate the infection). Cell type and time point are not known. The sequenced material came from PBMCs or a T cell subset sorted from them (not recorded which).

The CDR3 DNA follows: TGTGCCAGTAGTATAGCGGGCAGAAACTACGAGCAGTACTTC. Its protein is CASSIAGRNYEQYF. The chain recombines TRBV19 with TRBJ2-7, with no clear D. The germline gives CDR1 LNHDA, CDR2 SQIVND (reference sequence). CDR3 size: 14 residues. V was trimmed by 1 base and J by 3 bases, leaving 10 bases between them.